This T cell receptor beta chain was found in a study of T cells in Graves' hyperthyroidism and ophthalmopathy. Findings and limits, study-wide: Most thyroid clonotypes that were expanded above 0.001 also turned up in blood.

The CDR3 runs 15 residues. Germline-derived CDR1 and CDR2 are MDHEN and SYDVKM. Trimming removed 5 bases at V and 1 base at J, with 14 bases between. Researchers amplified the TCR beta CDR3 regions from RNA transcripts. A first-round RT-PCR of the TCR CDR3 used the HTBI primer set. TCRdb redid the calling of the multiplex PCR reads with MiXCR, one entry per CDR3 protein. The repertoire holds fewer than 110,000 distinct CDR3 sequences, with approximately 48% as singletons. With respect to this clonotype: The antigen remains unidentified. Likely a read error: the CDR3 ends without its conserved phenylalanine or tryptophan.

Across 18 months, stable Graves' hyperthyroidism was marked by no progression to ophthalmopathy. Thyroid ultrasound, orbital computed tomography, clinical symptoms, and serum thyroxine and TRAb underpinned diagnoses. The sequenced material came from blood. The source of this sequence is a man between 40 and 49 years old with Graves' hyperthyroidism. The rearrangement links TRBV28 to TRBJ1-1; D is possibly TRBD1 (5 bases). The CDR3 is CASSPTGTENTEAFV. The CDR3 DNA sequence: TGTGCCAGCAGTCCTACCGGGACGGAGAACACTGAAGCTTTCGTT.